These 21 T cell receptor beta chains were all obtained from the same sample, sequenced in a study of shared clonotypes between healthy human individuals. The assay was immunoSEQ multiplex PCR, and TCRdb's table has in-frame clones only and misses some. The sample includes roughly 700,000 clones, less than 95% of them seen just once. The specimen was memory CD8+ T cells from PBMCs. Specified subset: CD45RO+ cells pooled with CCR7-negative TemRA cells. The origin of the receptors is a man between 18 and 35 years old in good health. Some clones in this sample may be carry-over from other donors' samples.

The chain uses TRBV9 and TRBJ2-2; 8 nucleotides line up with TRBD2. The germline gives CDR1 SGDLS, CDR2 YYNGEE. The CDR3 has 15 residues. With 4 bases clipped from V and 6 bases from J, the junction kept 8 bases outside the gene matches. The DNA for the CDR3 is TGTGCCAGCAGCAAAAGCGGGAGTAACGCCGGGGAGCTGTTTTTT. Its protein is CASSKSGSNAGELFF.

This clone was seen a single time. J is TRBJ2-7 and V is TRBV9; D tentatively reads TRBD1 or TRBD2 (7 bases each). Germline assignment: CDR1 SGDLS and CDR2 YYNGEE. CDR3 length equals 14 residues. The V and J ends lost 3 bases and 0 bases respectively, with 10 bases between them. CDR3 protein: CASSGRGGSYEQYF. CDR3 in DNA: TGTGCCAGCAGCGGCAGGGGGGGCTCCTACGAGCAGTACTTC.

The rearrangement links TRBV6-1 to TRBJ2-3; the D is unclear. CDR1 and CDR2 from the germline V gene are MNHNS and SASEGT. The CDR3 totals 11 residues. Trimming pared 7 bases from V and 6 bases from J, leaving 8 bases between. The CDR3 loop reads CASTRPDTQYF. The CDR3 DNA sequence: TGTGCCAGCACACGGCCGGATACGCAGTATTTT.

This clone has only one observation. CDR3 nucleotides: TGTGCCAGCAGCGTAGCGGGAGGATCGCTTTCCTACGAGCAGTACTTC. Protein sequence: CASSVAGGSLSYEQYF. This sequence joins TRBV5-4 and TRBJ2-7; TRBD2 matches 10 bases. The CDR3 spans 16 residues. Germline V CDR1 and CDR2: SGHNT, YYREEE (reference sequence). The V segment lost 4 bases and the J segment 1 base; nucleotides outside the gene matches: 8.

Concerning this clone: Other nucleotide sequences in the sample specify the same CDR3. This chain uses TRBV9 with TRBJ2-2; TRBD1 agrees at 7 bases. This CDR3 spans 15 amino acids. The germline V gene encodes CDR1 SGDLS and CDR2 YYNGEE. With 3 bases clipped from V and 5 bases from J, the junction kept 7 bases outside the gene matches. The CDR3 bases are TGTGCCAGCAGCGCCACAGGGGCCCAAACCGGGGAGCTGTTTTTT. Protein product: CASSATGAQTGELFF.

The chain is built from TRBV6-5 and TRBJ2-1; D may be TRBD1 (5 bases). Germline CDR1 MNHEY, CDR2 SVGAGI. CDR3 length: 15 residues. Trimming removed 4 bases at V and 4 bases at J, with 14 bases between. The CDR3 region is CASSSGRRGYNEQFF. The CDR3 DNA reads as TGTGCCAGCAGTTCAGGGCGTAGAGGTTACAATGAGCAGTTCTTC.

The chain carries TRBV28 and TRBJ2-3; 9 bases agree with TRBD2. CDR1 MDHEN and CDR2 SYDVKM come from the germline V gene. This CDR3 is built from 16 residues. With 5 bases clipped from V and 2 bases from J, the junction kept 8 bases outside the gene matches. DNA for the CDR3: TGTGCCAGCAGTGAATACTTAGCGGGGGTCACAGATACGCAGTATTTT. This codes for CASSEYLAGVTDTQYF. Looking up the rest from reference TRBV28 and TRBJ2-3 gives the full variable domain: DVKVTQSSRYLVKRTGEKVFLECVQDMDHENMFWYRQDPGLGLRLIYFSYDVKMKEKGDIPEGYSVSREKKERFSLILESASTNQTSMYLCASSEYLAGVTDTQYFGPGTRLTVL.

The genes are TRBV7-2 and TRBJ2-5; tentative D call: TRBD2 (5 bases). Germline values: CDR1 SGHTA, CDR2 FQGNSA. The CDR3 has 16 amino acids. V lost 0 bases and J lost 5, with 16 bases in between. CDR3 coding DNA: TGTGCCAGCAGCTTAGCGAGGGCGGACCGTTGGGAGACCCAGTACTTC. Translated, it gives CASSLARADRWETQYF.

The chain couples TRBV6-1 to TRBJ1-3; D gene ambiguous. Germline V gene lookup returns CDR1 MNHNS and CDR2 SASEGT. Deletions cut 0 bases from V and 0 bases from J, with 9 bases between. The CDR3 is 16 residues long. As DNA, the CDR3 is TGTGCCAGCAGTGAAGCGGGCATCCTCTCTGGAAACACCATATATTTT. As protein: CASSEAGILSGNTIYF.

The rearrangement joins TRBV10-3 to TRBJ2-7; D uncertain. Trimming took off 0 bases at V and 3 bases at J, with 6 bases between the two ends. The CDR3 loop spans 13 amino acids. Germline V gene sequence: CDR1 ENHRY, CDR2 SYGVKD. CDR3: CAISESGYYEQYF. Written as DNA, the CDR3 is TGTGCCATCAGTGAGTCCGGGTACTACGAGCAGTACTTC.

A few counts support this clone. This chain links TRBV29-1 with TRBJ1-1, with D hard to call. The ends were cut back, 6 bases at V and 5 bases at J, with 13 bases in the middle. Germline CDR1 is SQVTM and CDR2 is ANQGSEA. The length of the CDR3 is 12 residues. For the CDR3, the DNA is TGCAGCGTGATCGACGACGGGACTGAAGCTTTCTTT. Translated: CSVIDDGTEAFF.

The gene calls are TRBV28 and TRBJ2-5, with TRBD1 as a possible D gene (6 bases). Germline loops: CDR1 MDHEN, CDR2 SYDVKM. V lost 8 bases and J 5 bases, leaving 15 bases between the germline ends. The CDR3 runs to 13 residues. The CDR3 here is CASRWQGRETQYF. The DNA for the CDR3 is TGTGCCAGCCGCTGGCAGGGGCGGGAGACCCAGTACTTC.

V usage is TRBV4-2 and J usage is TRBJ1-4; the match to TRBD1 covers 10 bases. Germline-derived CDR1 and CDR2 are LGHNA and YNFKEQ. The CDR3 extends over 18 amino acids. Trimming removed 1 base from V and 7 bases from J; junction bases left unmatched: 12. CDR3 nucleotides: TGTGCCAGCAGCCAAGTTGTAGGGGGACAGGGGTTAGTTGAAAAACTGTTTTTT. It encodes CASSQVVGGQGLVEKLFF.

This chain connects TRBV14 to TRBJ1-1; D uncertain. CDR3 length: 15 amino acids. V was clipped by 0 bases and J by 4 bases, with 12 bases between them. The germline CDR1 and CDR2 sequences are SGHDN and FVKESK. CDR3 loop: CASSQDIGWVTEAFF. CDR3 coding DNA: TGTGCCAGCAGCCAAGATATCGGGTGGGTCACTGAAGCTTTCTTT. The full variable domain, completed using reference TRBV14 and TRBJ1-1, is EAGVTQFPSHSVIEKGQTVTLRCDPISGHDNLYWYRRVMGKEIKFLLHFVKESKQDESGMPNNRFLAERTGGTYSTLKVQPAELEDSGVYFCASSQDIGWVTEAFFGQGTRLTVV.

The chain recombines TRBV19 with TRBJ2-5; tentative D call: TRBD1 (6 bases). V was trimmed by 3 bases and J by 5 bases, leaving 10 bases between them. CDR1 is LNHDA, CDR2 SQIVND, per germline (reference sequence). The CDR3 totals 13 residues. The CDR3 loop is CASSMDSEETQYF. DNA for the CDR3: TGTGCCAGTAGTATGGACAGTGAGGAGACCCAGTACTTC.

A single count supports this clone. V and J are TRBV30 and TRBJ2-6; D gene unclear. Trimming stripped 3 bases from V and 6 bases from J, with 12 bases between. Germline CDR1 reads GTSNPN; CDR2 reads SVGIG (reference sequence). The CDR3 sequence is 14 residues long. CDR3 nucleotides: TGTGCCTGGAGGACGCGACTCTTGGCCAACGTCCTGACTTTC. Protein sequence: CAWRTRLLANVLTF.

The genes are TRBV15 and TRBJ2-1, with 7 bases identical to TRBD2. Unmatched junction bases numbered 10, after V lost 11 bases and J lost 3 bases. Germline V lookup: CDR1 LNHNV, CDR2 YYDKDF (reference sequence). This CDR3 is built from 14 residues. The CDR3 DNA is TGTGCCCGATGGGAGGGCCTATTCTACAATGAGCAGTTCTTC. Amino acids: CARWEGLFYNEQFF.

The chain couples TRBV5-1 to TRBJ1-1; tentative D call: TRBD1 (5 bases). CDR1 and CDR2 (germline): SGHRS, YFSETQ. The CDR3 totals 15 residues. V was clipped by 0 bases and J by 1 base, with 10 bases between them. CDR3 sequence reads: CASSLGRDPNTEAFF. CDR3 coding DNA: TGCGCCAGCAGCTTGGGCAGGGATCCGAACACTGAAGCTTTCTTT.

This clone is a singleton in its sample. This chain connects TRBV7-9 to TRBJ2-3; 7 nucleotides align to TRBD1. This CDR3 has 13 amino acids. V lost 3 bases to trimming and J lost 6 bases; unmatched junction nucleotides: 3. Germline V lookup: CDR1 SEHNR, CDR2 FQNEAQ (reference sequence). The CDR3, as DNA: TGTGCCAGCAGCTTCACCAGGGGGGATACGCAGTATTTT. Translated: CASSFTRGDTQYF.

The chain recombines TRBV6-5 with TRBJ2-1; D gene ambiguous. V was pared by 1 base and J by 9 bases, with 4 bases between. CDR1 is MNHEY and CDR2 is SVGAGI in the germline V gene. The CDR3 length is 11 residues. CDR3 coding DNA: TGTGCCAGCAGTTACTTGAGTGAGCAGTTCTTC. It is translated as CASSYLSEQFF.

This chain uses TRBV27 with TRBJ2-1; D gene uncertain. This CDR3 region has 11 residues. Trimming shortened V by 7 bases and J by 8 bases, and 9 bases separated the two germline ends. Germline V gene sequence: CDR1 MNHEY, CDR2 SMNVEV (reference sequence). CDR3 in DNA: TGTGCCAGCAACCGTGGGGATGAGCAGTTCTTC. This translates into CASNRGDEQFF.